This T cell receptor (beta chain) derives from a study of Ad26.COV2.S vaccination and SARS-CoV-2 variants (dated by TCRdb to about 2021). For the wider study: Vaccine-arm donors were drawn from COV1001, a multicentre, randomized, double-blind, placebo-controlled phase I-IIa trial of Ad26.COV2.S in healthy adults. Ad26.COV2.S was given intramuscularly at 5x10^10 or 1x10^11 viral particles, as a single shot or as two shots 56 days apart. The specificity and breadth of SARS-CoV-2-reactive T cell receptors after Ad26.COV2.S vaccination were assessed by TCRbeta repertoire sequencing. A total of around 32 samples were included in the TCR-sequenced set, comprising 19 Ad26.COV2.S vaccine recipients, 5 placebo recipients and 8 SARS-CoV-2 convalescent individuals. Trial participants were randomized into five groups of five: low-dose or high-dose Ad26.COV2.S given once or twice, or placebo on both occasions. Investigators did not know the trial group allocation while performing experiments and assessing outcomes. Broad study findings and their caveats: Higher spike-specific TCR breadth was observed in Ad26.COV2.S recipients than in placebo recipients (P = 0.0014). After vaccination, spike-specific CD8+ and CD4+ T cell responses were reported to show substantial breadth. Vaccine and placebo recipients had comparable non-spike TCR breadth, which fits with the vaccine containing only spike. The study lacked the statistical power to compare responses across vaccine doses or regimens. The authors noted that total T cell responses may have been underestimated by the TCR breadth and depth analyses.

Of note for this clone: It lacks a known antigen. There are no base qualities to consult, and no much larger clone falls within one base.

This specimen's treatment or condition label, interpreted: around 19 received Ad26.COV2.S at low or high dose, single or two shots; 5 received placebo; per-sample allocation not given. For vaccine and placebo recipients, the sequenced repertoires came from samples collected on day 63 after the first injection. Between 29 July and 7 August 2020, Cohort 1b enrolled around 25 adults aged 18-55 years at one site in Boston, USA. Ad26.COV2.S was a replication-incompetent adenovirus type 26 vector that expressed a prefusion-stabilized SARS-CoV-2 spike protein derived from the original Wuhan strain. The CDR3 runs 17 residues from the cysteine to the phenylalanine. The read is trimmed to its CDR3 DNA, 51 bases read in frame from base 1. Reading the germline V gene (reference sequence) gives CDR1 LNHNV and CDR2 YYDKDF. The germline V and J ends show losses of 4 bases and 3 bases respectively, and no gene match explains 8 bases of the junction.

TCRbeta CDR3 regions were sequenced with the immunoSEQ Assay. After extraction, genomic DNA underwent amplification by bias-controlled multiplex PCR, followed by high-throughput sequencing. The paper's processing steps were these. To quantify the absolute abundance of each unique TCRbeta CDR3 region, sequences were collapsed and filtered. T cell fraction was estimated by normalization of TCRbeta template counts to usable DNA, with usable DNA being measured through amplification of reference genes present in all nucleated cells. Repertoire TCRs were annotated as SARS-CoV-2-specific when V gene, CDR3 amino acid sequence and J gene were exactly matched to a known reactive TCR set. The reference SARS-CoV-2 TCR set was obtained from MIRA and was filtered for enrichment in COVID-19-positive ImmuneCODE repertoires, whereby public or cross-reactive TCRs were removed. Drawing on the MIRA antigens, annotated TCRs were analysed further at the level of specific ORF or position within ORF. Breadth was defined as annotated unique rearrangements over total unique productive rearrangements; depth was the summed frequency of those rearrangements. Group comparisons of TCR breadth used two-sided Wilcoxon rank-sum tests. The table comes from immuneACCESS by way of TCRdb, which keeps in-frame sequences with V and J called. Part of the clones is missing from these tables; in studies checked, under half for an unresolved V gene and the rest for unknown reasons. The DNA was the basis for D and trimming; V, J and clone size are from that table. In this sample the table shows over 300,000 clones, about 83% of which occur a single time. Of the sample, 7% to 9.5% is held by the ten largest clones.

Sequencing used peripheral blood, obtained in a trial of Ad26.COV2.S vaccine versus placebo. The sequence joins TRBV15 to TRBJ1-5; a stretch of 11 junction bases matches TRBD1. This clonotype originated in a person aged 18-60 years who received the Ad26.COV2.S COVID-19 vaccine or a placebo. The DNA sequence is as follows: TGTGCCACCAGCAAACCCCCGGGACAGGGGGACAATCAGCCCCAGCATTTT. It translates to CATSKPPGQGDNQPQHF.